Presented here are 2 T cell receptor beta chains from one specimen sequenced in a study of human T cells and chemical hapten exposure (dated by TCRdb to the early 2020s). The label giving this sample's time point can be read as: patch test 2, 6 weeks after DPC sensitization. Read against the paper, the sample's treatment or condition label means: therapeutic diphenylcyclopropenone sensitization with weekly scalp DPC. Libraries were made using RACE. Sequencer: NextSeq 500. TCRdb trimmed public reads at Q25 via fastp, called clones via MiXCR and kept in-frame beta chains. Every entry covers one CDR3 protein and lists the most common genes and DNA from its rows. The sample has 360,000 or so distinct CDR3 sequences on record, about 6% of them singletons. The ten largest clones add up to about 5.4% of the sample. Material: whole blood, obtained in connection with sensitization to the hapten diphenylcyclopropenone (DPC). The receptor set was obtained from a woman aged 18 to 35 with alopecia areata. Some clones in this sample may be carry-over from other donors' samples.

This clonotype was observed a handful of times. This chain links TRBV4-2 with TRBJ2-1; the match to TRBD2 covers 8 bases. Germline trimming cut 3 bases from V and 12 bases from J; bases unmatched to any gene: 13. The CDR3 sequence is 15 residues long. Germline loops: CDR1 LGHNA, CDR2 YNFKEQ. The CDR3 protein is CASSQAGTSGVGQFF. The CDR3 DNA follows: TGTGCCAGCAGCCAGGCCGGGACTAGTGGGGTTGGGCAGTTCTTC.

This clonotype has a handful of counts. This chain connects TRBV10-3 to TRBJ2-3, with 8 bases identical to TRBD1. With 6 bases clipped from V and 8 bases from J, the junction kept 10 bases outside the gene matches. Germline V gives CDR1 ENHRY, CDR2 SYGVKD. This CDR3 contains 14 residues. CDR3 residues: CAIRTGADLGTQYF. CDR3 in DNA: TGTGCCATCAGGACAGGGGCGGATTTGGGTACGCAGTATTTT.